This is a list of T cell receptor beta chains from one sample in a study of cytomegalovirus exposure and HLA in healthy donors. Sequencing was performed with immunoSEQ multiplex PCR; in TCRdb, only in-frame clones are kept and a portion is missing. The top ten hold approximately 4.5% of the sample, which has 130,000 or so clones, around 77% seen once. The source material was PBMCs. The receptor source for this set is a male donor in good health and CMV-seropositive. The CDR3 runs from the conserved cysteine through the conserved F or W. Each record gives: clone size, J gene, D gene, V gene, CDR3 DNA, CDR3 protein. A D gene is named only where the DNA matches it firmly. The size of a clone is reported for some rows only, either as once, few or many, or as a class for expanded clones.

size: -
J: TRBJ2-3
D: TRBD2
V: TRBV6-5
DNA: TGTGCCAGCAGTTCACAGACTAGCAGTAGCACAGATACGCAGTATTTT
CDR3: CASSSQTSSSTDTQYF

size: -
J: TRBJ2-5
D: -
V: TRBV6-5
DNA: TGTGCCAGCAGTTACTCGAGACGGGCCCAGTACTTC
CDR3: CASSYSRRAQYF

size: -
J: TRBJ2-1
D: -
V: TRBV28
DNA: TGTGCCAGCAGTATAATACAGAGAAATGAGCAGTTCTTC
CDR3: CASSIIQRNEQFF

size: -
J: TRBJ1-1
D: -
V: TRBV2
DNA: TGTGCCAGCAGTGAGACAGCAATGAACACTGAAGCTTTCTTT
CDR3: CASSETAMNTEAFF

size: -
J: TRBJ2-1
D: -
V: TRBV4-2
DNA: TGTGCCAGCAGCCCAGACTCCCTTTCCTACAATGAGCAGTTCTTC
CDR3: CASSPDSLSYNEQFF

size: few
J: TRBJ2-1
D: TRBD1
V: TRBV11-2
DNA: TGTGCCAGCAGCTCCCAACTCTACGACAGGGCCGGCAAGAATGAGCAGTTCTTC
CDR3: CASSSQLYDRAGKNEQFF

size: -
J: TRBJ1-2
D: TRBD1
V: TRBV11-2
DNA: TGTGCCAGCAGCTTAGTTCCCAGGGACAGGGGGCCCGGTGGCTACACCTTC
CDR3: CASSLVPRDRGPGGYTF

size: -
J: TRBJ1-1
D: -
V: TRBV6-6
DNA: TGTGCCAGCAGTTACTCCCCCCTTAGGAACACTGAAGCTTTCTTT
CDR3: CASSYSPLRNTEAFF

size: -
J: TRBJ1-6
D: TRBD1
V: TRBV7-9
DNA: TGTGCCAGCAGCTTAGGGACAGGGAGCTCACCCCTCCACTTT
CDR3: CASSLGTGSSPLHF

size: -
J: TRBJ2-2
D: -
V: TRBV27
DNA: TGTGCCAGCAGTTACCGTCTAGTTACCGGGGAGCTGTTTTTT
CDR3: CASSYRLVTGELFF

size: -
J: TRBJ2-6
D: TRBD1
V: TRBV6-1
DNA: TGTGCCAGCAGTGAAGAGGGGGCGACTGGGGCCAACGGCCTGACTTTC
CDR3: CASSEEGATGANGLTF

size: -
J: TRBJ1-3
D: -
V: TRBV7-2
DNA: TGTGCCAGCAGCCCTAGACGGTTCTCTGGAAACACCATATATTTT
CDR3: CASSPRRFSGNTIYF

size: -
J: TRBJ2-3
D: TRBD2
V: TRBV7-2
DNA: TGTGCCAGCAGACGTGGACTAGAAGGGAGGGCGGATACGCAGTATTTT
CDR3: CASRRGLEGRADTQYF

size: -
J: TRBJ2-1
D: -
V: TRBV9
DNA: TGTGCCAGCAGCGTATACGGGAGTAGCGATGAGCAGTTCTTC
CDR3: CASSVYGSSDEQFF

size: -
J: TRBJ2-3
D: -
V: TRBV7-9
DNA: TGTGCCAGCAGCCCTAGCACAGATACGCAGTATTTT
CDR3: CASSPSTDTQYF

size: -
J: TRBJ1-1
D: TRBD1
V: TRBV7-9
DNA: TGTGCCAGCAGCTTAGAGGGGGCAGGCACTGAAGCTTTCTTT
CDR3: CASSLEGAGTEAFF

size: -
J: TRBJ1-5
D: -
V: TRBV6-6
DNA: TGTGCCAGCGCGGAGGTAAATCAGCCCCAGCATTTT
CDR3: CASAEVNQPQHF

size: -
J: TRBJ2-3
D: TRBD2
V: TRBV7-9
DNA: TGTGCCAGCAGCTTAGTGCTAGCGGGGAACACAGATACGCAGTATTTT
CDR3: CASSLVLAGNTDTQYF

size: few
J: TRBJ2-2
D: -
V: TRBV7-9
DNA: TGTTCCAGCGAGCCAATTCCAGGCTCGAACACCGGGGAGCTGTTTTTT
CDR3: CSSEPIPGSNTGELFF

size: -
J: TRBJ1-1
D: TRBD1
V: TRBV6-1
DNA: TGTGCCAGCAGTGTTCAAAGACCGGGTCCCGGGACAGGGGGCCGAGCTTTCTTT
CDR3: CASSVQRPGPGTGGRAFF

size: -
J: TRBJ1-1
D: -
V: TRBV27
DNA: TGTGCCAGCAGGGGACAAAGCATGAACACTGAAGCTTTCTTT
CDR3: CASRGQSMNTEAFF

size: -
J: TRBJ2-2
D: TRBD2
V: TRBV27
DNA: TGTGCCAGCACCTCGAGCGGGGCCCCGGGCACCGGGGAGCTGTTTTTT
CDR3: CASTSSGAPGTGELFF

size: -
J: TRBJ2-2
D: -
V: TRBV5-1
DNA: TGCGCCAGCAAAATGCAGGGCAACACCGGGGAGCTGTTTTTT
CDR3: CASKMQGNTGELFF

size: -
J: TRBJ1-5
D: -
V: TRBV19
DNA: TGTGCCAGTATTCCCACAGGGTTAGTAAATCAGCCCCAGCATTTT
CDR3: CASIPTGLVNQPQHF

size: -
J: TRBJ2-5
D: -
V: TRBV7-8
DNA: TGTGCCAGCAGCTTAGCGGTGGTGCAGGGGAAGACCCAGTACTTC
CDR3: CASSLAVVQGKTQYF

size: -
J: TRBJ1-5
D: -
V: TRBV5-1
DNA: TGCGCCAGCAGCTTGGAACCAGGCGTTAATCAGCCCCAGCATTTT
CDR3: CASSLEPGVNQPQHF

size: -
J: TRBJ2-1
D: -
V: TRBV28
DNA: TGTGCCAGCAGTTCACAGGAGTCCTACAATGAGCAGTTCTTC
CDR3: CASSSQESYNEQFF

size: once
J: TRBJ2-7
D: TRBD1
V: TRBV7-8
DNA: TGTGCCAGCAGCCTCGATGGACAGGTCGTGAGCGAGCAGTACTTC
CDR3: CASSLDGQVVSEQYF

size: -
J: TRBJ1-5
D: -
V: TRBV19
DNA: TGTGCCAGTAGTTTGTCCCAGTTAAATCAGCCCCAGCATTTT
CDR3: CASSLSQLNQPQHF

size: few
J: TRBJ2-5
D: -
V: TRBV18
DNA: TGTGCCAGCTCACCACGGGTAGGGAGAGAGACCCAGTACTTC
CDR3: CASSPRVGRETQYF

size: few
J: TRBJ2-3
D: TRBD2
V: TRBV5-1
DNA: TGCGCCAGCAGCCCAGGACTTCTAGCGGGGGCCAGCGCAGATACGCAGTATTTT
CDR3: CASSPGLLAGASADTQYF

size: -
J: TRBJ1-2
D: -
V: TRBV6-6
DNA: TGTGCCAGCAGTTACAGGCCAGGGGAGCTTTATGGCTACACCTTC
CDR3: CASSYRPGELYGYTF

size: -
J: TRBJ2-3
D: TRBD1
V: TRBV6-6
DNA: TGTGCCAGCCGTTCTACCGACAGGGCTGGAACAGATACGCAGTATTTT
CDR3: CASRSTDRAGTDTQYF

size: -
J: TRBJ1-1
D: -
V: TRBV5-1
DNA: TGCGCCAGCAGCTTAGACTGGACAGCCGGGTTGAACACTGAAGCTTTCTTT
CDR3: CASSLDWTAGLNTEAFF

size: -
J: TRBJ2-1
D: TRBD2
V: TRBV7-9
DNA: TGTGCCAGCAGCGACACGGCGACTAGCGGGGTGTACAATGAGCAGTTCTTC
CDR3: CASSDTATSGVYNEQFF

size: few
J: TRBJ1-5
D: -
V: TRBV18
DNA: TGTGCCAGCTCACCAGGGAGTCATAGCAATCAGCCCCAGCATTTT
CDR3: CASSPGSHSNQPQHF

size: -
J: TRBJ2-5
D: TRBD1
V: TRBV5-4
DNA: TGTGCCAGCAACGACAGGGAGACCCAAGAGACCCAGTACTTC
CDR3: CASNDRETQETQYF

size: -
J: TRBJ1-1
D: TRBD1
V: TRBV5-4
DNA: TGTGCCAGCAGCTCCTGGACAGGGGATAAGACTGAAGCTTTCTTT
CDR3: CASSSWTGDKTEAFF

size: -
J: TRBJ1-1
D: -
V: TRBV28
DNA: TGTGCCAGCAGTTTACGGACTTCTTCCGGGGGGGATATGGGTGAAGCTTTCTTT
CDR3: CASSLRTSSGGDMGEAFF

size: once
J: TRBJ2-7
D: -
V: TRBV27
DNA: TGTGCCAGCCAACAGGGTTGGGAGCAGTACTTC
CDR3: CASQQGWEQYF

size: -
J: TRBJ2-3
D: -
V: TRBV6-5
DNA: TGTGCCAGCAGCCCCGGACTAAGGACGCAGTATTTT
CDR3: CASSPGLRTQYF

size: -
J: TRBJ1-1
D: -
V: TRBV7-7
DNA: TGTGCCAGCAGCGCGACAAGGAACACTGAAGCTTTCTTT
CDR3: CASSATRNTEAFF

size: -
J: TRBJ1-2
D: -
V: TRBV4-1
DNA: TGCGCCAGCAGCCAAGATTTAAGGGGCTACGGCTACACCTTC
CDR3: CASSQDLRGYGYTF

size: once
J: TRBJ1-1
D: TRBD1
V: TRBV28
DNA: TGTGCCAGCAGTGAGCCGGGACAGGGTAACACTGAAGCTTTCTTT
CDR3: CASSEPGQGNTEAFF

size: -
J: TRBJ2-1
D: TRBD2
V: TRBV19
DNA: TGTGCCAGTAGTATCTCCGGGACTAGCGGGAGGACCGAGCAGTTCTTC
CDR3: CASSISGTSGRTEQFF

size: -
J: TRBJ2-7
D: TRBD1
V: TRBV27
DNA: TGTGCCAGCCGGCCCCGGGACAGTCTTCACGAGCAGTACTTC
CDR3: CASRPRDSLHEQYF

size: -
J: TRBJ1-2
D: -
V: TRBV27
DNA: TGTGCCAGCAGTTTCGCGGGGGGGGGTGGCTACACCTTC
CDR3: CASSFAGGGGYTF

size: -
J: TRBJ2-1
D: TRBD2
V: TRBV28
DNA: TGTGCCAGCAGTCTGGGGCTAGCGGGAGTCAATGAGCAGTTCTTC
CDR3: CASSLGLAGVNEQFF